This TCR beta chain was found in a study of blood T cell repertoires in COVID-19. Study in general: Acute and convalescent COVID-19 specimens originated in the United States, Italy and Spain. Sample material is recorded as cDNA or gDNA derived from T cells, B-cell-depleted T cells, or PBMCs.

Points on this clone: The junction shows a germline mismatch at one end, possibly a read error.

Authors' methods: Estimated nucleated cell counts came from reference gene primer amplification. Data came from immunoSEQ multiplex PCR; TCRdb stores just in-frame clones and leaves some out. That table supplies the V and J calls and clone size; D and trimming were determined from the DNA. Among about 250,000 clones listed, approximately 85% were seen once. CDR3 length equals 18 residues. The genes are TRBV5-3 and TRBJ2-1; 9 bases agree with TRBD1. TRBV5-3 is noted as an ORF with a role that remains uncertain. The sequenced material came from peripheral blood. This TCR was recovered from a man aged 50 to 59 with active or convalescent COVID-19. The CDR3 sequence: CVRSLVPSAGTGRNEQFF. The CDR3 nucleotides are TGTGTCAGAAGCTTAGTACCTTCGGCCGGGACAGGGCGGAATGAGCAGTTCTTC.